One sample yielded the 30 T cell receptor beta chains listed below, sequenced in a study of T cells in Graves' hyperthyroidism and ophthalmopathy. There were TCR beta CDR3 regions amplified from RNA transcripts. The TCR CDR3 was amplified in a first-round RT-PCR using the HTBI primer set. Using its own MiXCR run on the multiplex PCR reads, TCRdb lists one record per CDR3 protein. This table has some 560,000 distinct CDR3 sequences, roughly 14% appearing once. Specimen: blood. Receptors were obtained from a woman under 40 with Graves' hyperthyroidism.

The V and J genes are TRBV12-3 or TRBV12-4 and TRBJ1-2; D gene unclear. The V end was cut by 0 bases, the J end by 0 bases, with 8 bases between. This CDR3 is 15 amino acids long. CDR3 region: CASSLAVGSNYGYTF. In DNA, the CDR3 is TGTGCCAGCAGTTTAGCGGTGGGGTCTAACTATGGCTACACCTTC.

For this clonotype: A much bigger clone sits one base away, suggesting this may be a read error. The chain combines TRBV18 with TRBJ2-4, with D possibly matching TRBD1 (6 bases). Trimming cost V 0 bases and J 5 bases, with 8 bases left between them. CDR1 is KGHSH, CDR2 LQKENI, per germline. This CDR3 is 14 amino acids long. CDR3 DNA sequence: TGTGCCAGCTCACCACCCAGGACAGAAAACATTCAGTACTTC. It specifies CASSPPRTENIQYF.

This clonotype was seen at least ten times. The J gene is TRBJ2-1, the V gene TRBV12-3 or TRBV12-4, with TRBD1 as a possible D gene (5 bases). Trimming took 5 bases from V and 2 from J, leaving 10 bases between them. This CDR3 is built from 14 residues. CDR3 in DNA: TGTGCCAGCAGTCCGAGACAGCCCTACAATGAGCAGTTCTTC. This codes for CASSPRQPYNEQFF.

As for this clonotype: This may stem from a read error, because a much larger clone lies one nucleotide away. This is likely a read error, given that the CDR3 carries no conserved phenylalanine or tryptophan at its end. This sequence joins TRBV6-1 and TRBJ1-1; 7 bases match TRBD1. CDR1 is MNHNS, CDR2 SASEGT, per germline. The ends lost 7 bases at V and 0 bases at J; junction bases unmatched: 5. The CDR3 is 14 residues long. The CDR3 region has the DNA TGTGCCAGCACGGTAACAGGGGTGAACACTGAAGCTTTCTCT. This encodes CASTVTGVNTEAFS.

This clonotype was detected only a few times. The chain employs TRBV10-3 and TRBJ2-3, with 12 bases fitting TRBD2. Germline trimming cut 6 bases from V and 0 bases from J; bases unmatched to any gene: 7. Germline lookup yields CDR1 ENHRY and CDR2 SYGVKD. The CDR3 spans 17 residues. CDR3 amino acids: CAISRPSGRESTDTQYF. In nucleotides, the CDR3 is TGTGCCATCAGCAGACCTAGCGGGAGGGAAAGCACAGATACGCAGTATTTT.

This chain connects TRBV6-1 to TRBJ1-4; D is possibly TRBD1 (6 bases). V lost 6 bases and J lost 4, with 12 bases in between. This CDR3 is 14 amino acids long. Germline V CDR1 and CDR2: MNHNS, SASEGT. In DNA, the CDR3 is TGTGCCAGCAGACGACCGGGACATAATGAAAAACTGTTTTTT. Its translation is CASRRPGHNEKLFF.

This chain connects TRBV27 to TRBJ2-3; possibly TRBD2 for D (6 bases). CDR3 size: 16 residues. Between the trimmed V and J ends, which lost 3 bases and 4 bases, there was a span of 17 bases. CDR1 and CDR2 from the germline V gene are MNHEY and SMNVEV (reference sequence). The CDR3 DNA is TGTGCCAGCAGTTTCTCGGGACTCCCCACCCCAGATACGCAGTATTTT. Translated: CASSFSGLPTPDTQYF.

This clonotype has only a few counts. This chain connects TRBV6-1 to TRBJ1-5; D gene unclear. CDR1 is MNHNS, CDR2 SASEGT, per germline. This CDR3 is built from 17 residues. The V gene lost 1 base and the J gene lost 0 bases, with 13 bases spanning the gap. This CDR3 is CASSEGETSLSNQPQHF. Written as DNA, the CDR3 is TGTGCCAGCAGTGAAGGTGAAACAAGCCTTAGCAATCAGCCCCAGCATTTT.

In this sample, this clonotype turned up many times. V is TRBV27 and J is TRBJ2-7, with TRBD2 matching 9 bases. Unmatched junction bases numbered 4, after V lost 7 bases and J lost 3 bases. Looked up from germline, CDR1 is MNHEY and CDR2 is SMNVEV (reference sequence). The CDR3 contains 13 residues. The DNA for the CDR3 is TGTGCCAGCAAGACTAGCGGTGGCTACGAGCAGTACTTC. This translates into CASKTSGGYEQYF.

This clonotype was seen repeatedly, ten times or more. For the CDR3, the DNA is TGCAGTGCTAGAGGACAGGGGCAATATGGCTACACCTTC. Protein sequence: CSARGQGQYGYTF. The chain employs TRBV20-1 and TRBJ1-2; 8 nucleotides line up with TRBD1. Germline V gene lookup returns CDR1 DFQATT and CDR2 SNEGSKA (reference sequence). With V trimmed by 1 base and J by 5 bases, 3 bases remained unmatched. This CDR3 has 13 amino acids.

This clonotype was detected only a few times. A much larger clone is a single base away; this may be a read error. This rearrangement joins TRBV2 to TRBJ1-1; D call uncertain. The CDR3 has 14 residues. Trimming removed 1 base from V and 1 base from J, with 7 bases in between. Germline CDR1 is SNHLY and CDR2 is FYNNEI. The CDR3 DNA sequence: TGTGCCAGCAGTGAAGGGAGGTCGAACACTGAAGCTTTCTTT. This codes for CASSEGRSNTEAFF.

This clonotype was picked up many times. V gene TRBV20-1 combines with J gene TRBJ1-1, with D hard to call. The CDR3 is made up of 11 amino acids. Per germline, CDR1 DFQATT and CDR2 SNEGSKA (reference sequence). Deletions cut 4 bases from V and 10 bases from J, with 13 bases between. The DNA for the CDR3 is TGCAGTGCTACTTTGTCTCTGGTAGCTTTCTTT. The encoded protein is CSATLSLVAFF.

The chain combines TRBV14 with TRBJ1-1; D is possibly TRBD1 (5 bases). The CDR3 contains 14 residues. CDR1 and CDR2 from the germline V gene are SGHDN and FVKESK. V was clipped by 3 bases and J by 3 bases, with 11 bases between them. CDR3 coding DNA: TGTGCCAGCAGCCAGGACACTAGTCACACTGAAGCTTTCTTT. It yields the protein CASSQDTSHTEAFF. Full variable domain (remainder filled in from reference TRBV14 and TRBJ1-1): EAGVTQFPSHSVIEKGQTVTLRCDPISGHDNLYWYRRVMGKEIKFLLHFVKESKQDESGMPNNRFLAERTGGTYSTLKVQPAELEDSGVYFCASSQDTSHTEAFFGQGTRLTVV.

In its sample, this clonotype was seen a few times. The V gene is TRBV6-5, the J gene TRBJ1-2; D perhaps matches TRBD1 (6 bases). Germline V gene data show CDR1 as MNHEY and CDR2 as SVGAGI. The V end lost 0 bases, the J end lost 7 bases, and 12 bases lay between the germline ends. The CDR3 spans 14 residues. The CDR3 is CASSYSMGGGGYTF. DNA for the CDR3: TGTGCCAGCAGTTACTCGATGGGGGGCGGTGGCTACACCTTC.

This clonotype was picked up many times. This chain links TRBV6-1 with TRBJ2-7; 9 nucleotides align to TRBD1. The germline V gene has CDR1 MNHNS and CDR2 SASEGT. The CDR3 loop spans 15 amino acids. V was pared by 5 bases and J by 3 bases, with 8 bases of the junction left unmatched. The CDR3 DNA is TGTGCCAGCAGTCCACCAGGGACAGGGATCTACGAGCAGTACTTC. As protein: CASSPPGTGIYEQYF.

This clonotype occurred a few times. V is TRBV24-1 and J is TRBJ2-1; TRBD2 aligns across 7 bases. Germline V lookup: CDR1 KGHDR, CDR2 SFDVKD. The CDR3 sequence is 16 residues long. With 4 bases clipped from V and 7 bases from J, the junction kept 12 bases outside the gene matches. For the CDR3, the DNA is TGTGCCACCAGTGACCGCGGGAGTTGGTTTGGTAATGAGCAGTTCTTC. Amino acid sequence: CATSDRGSWFGNEQFF.

This clonotype is a singleton in its sample. This rearrangement joins TRBV27 to TRBJ1-2; a possible D gene is TRBD1 (5 bases). Germline V gives CDR1 MNHEY, CDR2 SMNVEV (reference sequence). This CDR3 has 15 amino acids. Trimming took 0 bases from V and 5 from J, leaving 13 bases between them. CDR3 nucleotides: TGTGCCAGCAGTTTATCCGGCAGGGCCCCATATGGCTACACCTTC. Its translation: CASSLSGRAPYGYTF.

There are many counts of this clonotype. The genes are TRBV3-1 and TRBJ1-3; D not resolved. Trimming took 0 bases from V and 0 from J, leaving 9 bases between them. CDR3 length equals 16 residues. Germline loops: CDR1 LGHDT, CDR2 YNNKEL (reference sequence). CDR3 bases: TGTGCCAGCAGCCAAGAAGGCGTTTTCTCTGGAAACACCATATATTTT. Translation gives CASSQEGVFSGNTIYF.

The rearrangement links TRBV10-3 to TRBJ2-2; tentatively, D is TRBD1 (5 bases). The germline CDR1 and CDR2 sequences are ENHRY and SYGVKD. The CDR3 has 15 amino acids. Trimming stripped 4 bases from V and 1 base from J, with 10 bases between. Here the CDR3 reads CAISAKTGNTGELFF. The CDR3 DNA sequence: TGTGCCATCAGTGCCAAAACAGGGAACACCGGGGAGCTGTTTTTT.

This clonotype has more than one count but fewer than ten. The chain couples TRBV10-3 to TRBJ2-5; TRBD1 or TRBD2 may be the D gene (5 bases each). CDR1 and CDR2 (germline): ENHRY, SYGVKD. This CDR3 comprises 15 residues. Trimming took 8 bases from V and 1 from J, leaving 17 bases between them. CDR3 in amino acids: CAIRGQGTSQETQYF. For the CDR3, the DNA is TGTGCCATCCGAGGGCAGGGAACTAGCCAAGAGACCCAGTACTTC.

This clonotype has at least ten counts. The chain is built from TRBV6-1 and TRBJ2-4, with 7 bases fitting TRBD1. This CDR3 spans 12 amino acids. Germline values: CDR1 MNHNS, CDR2 SASEGT. Trimming removed 8 bases from V and 5 bases from J; junction bases left unmatched: 3. The CDR3 coding sequence is TGTGCCAGCGAAGGACAGGAAAACATTCAGTACTTC. This gives the protein CASEGQENIQYF.

This clonotype was picked up many times. The gene calls are TRBV7-9 and TRBJ2-7; D may be TRBD2 (5 bases). Deletions cut 8 bases from V and 2 bases from J, with 7 bases between. From germline, CDR1 is SEHNR and CDR2 FQNEAQ (reference sequence). This CDR3 comprises 11 residues. The CDR3 DNA is TGTGCCAGCGGGAGAGCCTACGAGCAGTACTTC. It encodes CASGRAYEQYF.

This clonotype was recorded many times. V and J are TRBV27 and TRBJ1-4; 9 bases match TRBD1. The V gene end was trimmed by 5 bases and the J gene end by 5 bases; junction bases not matched to a gene: 6. This CDR3 comprises 15 residues. The germline V gene has CDR1 MNHEY and CDR2 SMNVEV (reference sequence). The CDR3 DNA sequence: TGTGCCAGCAGTCTCCAAGGGACAGGGAATGAAAAACTGTTTTTT. Amino acids: CASSLQGTGNEKLFF. Supplemented by reference TRBV27 and TRBJ1-4, the full variable domain reads EAQVTQNPRYLITVTGKKLTVTCSQNMNHEYMSWYRQDPGLGLRQIYYSMNVEVTDKGDVPEGYKVSRKEKRNFPLILESPSPNQTSLYFCASSLQGTGNEKLFFGSGTQLSVL.

This clonotype was seen a few times. The V and J genes are TRBV5-1 and TRBJ2-3, with D uncertain. The CDR3 loop spans 14 amino acids. V was trimmed by 0 bases and J by 4 bases, leaving 9 bases between them. Germline CDR1 reads SGHRS; CDR2 reads YFSETQ. Written as DNA, the CDR3 is TGCGCCAGCAGCTTGGGTAGCCTCGCAGATACGCAGTATTTT. Translation gives CASSLGSLADTQYF.

The V and J genes are TRBV5-1 and TRBJ1-3, with D perhaps TRBD1 (5 bases). CDR3 length equals 12 residues. V was clipped by 6 bases and J by 5 bases, with 9 bases between them. Per germline, CDR1 SGHRS and CDR2 YFSETQ. In DNA, the CDR3 is TGCGCCAGCACGAGGGACCGAAACACCATATATTTT. Residues: CASTRDRNTIYF.

This clonotype has only a few counts. A read error may produce the germline difference seen at one junction end. This sequence joins TRBV7-7 and TRBJ2-5; weak D call: TRBD1 (6 bases). In germline, CDR1 is SSHAT, CDR2 FNYEAQ (reference sequence). The CDR3 runs to 14 residues. The CDR3 nucleotides are TGTGCTAGCAGCCCCCCAGGGGCTAGAGAGACCCAGTACTTC. Translating gives CASSPPGARETQYF.

This clonotype was seen at least ten times. The V gene is TRBV20-1, the J gene TRBJ2-3; maybe TRBD1 (5 bases). The germline gives CDR1 DFQATT, CDR2 SNEGSKA (reference sequence). The CDR3 runs to 14 residues. The V gene lost 3 bases and the J gene lost 5 bases, with 15 bases spanning the gap. The CDR3 loop reads CSASLTTGLDTQYF. CDR3 DNA: TGCAGTGCTAGTCTCACTACAGGTCTAGATACGCAGTATTTT.

This clonotype was seen repeatedly, ten times or more. The chain joins TRBV7-2 to TRBJ2-7; D perhaps matches TRBD2 (6 bases). The V gene's germline CDR1 is SGHTA and CDR2 FQGNSA. The CDR3 totals 15 residues. V lost 4 bases to trimming and J lost 2 bases, with 15 bases between them. The DNA of the CDR3 is TGTGCCAGCAGCTATACGTCGCGGGGAGCCTACGAGCAGTACTTC. It specifies CASSYTSRGAYEQYF.

This clonotype was seen ten or more times. The rearrangement uses TRBV20-1 and TRBJ2-2, with TRBD2 as a possible D gene (6 bases). The V and J ends lost 0 bases and 14 bases respectively, with 16 bases between them. The germline V gene has CDR1 DFQATT and CDR2 SNEGSKA (reference sequence). The CDR3 is made up of 13 amino acids. The CDR3 protein is CSARDAEEGRLFF. CDR3 bases: TGCAGTGCTAGAGATGCGGAGGAGGGGAGACTGTTTTTT.

This clonotype was counted between two and nine times. The rearrangement uses TRBV9 and TRBJ2-1; 7 positions match TRBD2. Germline V lookup: CDR1 SGDLS, CDR2 YYNGEE. The CDR3 covers 16 residues. Germline trimming cut 0 bases from V and 8 bases from J; bases unmatched to any gene: 11. In DNA, the CDR3 is TGTGCCAGCAGCGTAGTATTGGGGCGGGAGATCGATGAGCAGTTCTTC. Its translation is CASSVVLGREIDEQFF.